The 18 T cell receptor beta chains listed next were all sequenced from one sample in a study of T cell responses to AZD1222 COVID-19 vaccine. Sequenced by immunoSEQ multiplex PCR; TCRdb stores in-frame clones only, minus some. The sample carries 100,000 or so clones, about 91% recorded once. The material sequenced was peripheral blood, taken 28 days after the second AZD1222 dose. The receptors originated from an adult who received the AZD1222 COVID-19 vaccine.

The table lists this clone with a count of one. This chain uses TRBV11-1 with TRBJ2-7; 8 nucleotides agree with TRBD2. The CDR3 sequence is 14 residues long. Germline CDR1 reads SGHAT; CDR2 reads FQDESV (reference sequence). Losses at the gene ends were 7 bases for V and 1 base for J; bases not matched to a gene: 6. CDR3 in DNA: TGTGCCAGCAAGCCGGGACTAGAGTCCTACGAGCAGTACTTC. Its protein is CASKPGLESYEQYF.

J is TRBJ1-1 and V is TRBV5-1; D remains ambiguous. Germline V lookup: CDR1 SGHRS, CDR2 YFSETQ. V lost 1 base and J 4 bases, leaving 11 bases between the germline ends. The length of the CDR3 is 14 residues. CDR3 protein: CASSLRIAGTEAFF. Here the CDR3 DNA reads TGCGCCAGCAGCTTGCGAATTGCAGGCACTGAAGCTTTCTTT.

This clone came up once. The gene calls are TRBV3-1 (or the pseudogene TRBV3-2) and TRBJ1-1, with 9 positions matching TRBD1. CDR3 length equals 16 residues. The V gene's germline CDR1 is LGHDT and CDR2 YNNKEL (reference sequence). V was pared by 5 bases and J by 1 base, with 8 bases of the junction left unmatched. The DNA for the CDR3 is TGTGCCAGCAGCAAAATAGGACAGGGGACGAACACTGAAGCTTTCTTT. As protein: CASSKIGQGTNTEAFF.

This sequence joins TRBV19 and TRBJ1-1, with no clear D. The ends were cut back, 1 base at V and 7 bases at J, with 13 bases in the middle. CDR1 is LNHDA, CDR2 SQIVND, per germline (reference sequence). This CDR3 comprises 14 residues. CDR3 DNA: TGTGCCAGTAGTATAGCCAGTCGGTTGGGTGAAGCTTTCTTT. It translates to CASSIASRLGEAFF. The variable domain in full, with the rest retrieved from reference TRBV19 and TRBJ1-1, is DGGITQSPKYLFRKEGQNVTLSCEQNLNHDAMYWYRQDPGQGLRLIYYSQIVNDFQKGDIAEGYSVSREKKESFPLTVTSAQKNPTAFYLCASSIASRLGEAFFGQGTRLTVV.

The rearrangement joins TRBV30 to TRBJ2-3; 7 bases are a match to TRBD2. Germline V gene sequence: CDR1 GTSNPN, CDR2 SVGIG (reference sequence). The CDR3 length is 23 residues. V dropped 6 bases and J dropped 1; count of bases not matched to a gene: 34. CDR3: CACQGSAAGDEQRQDRGTDTQYF. In DNA, the CDR3 is TGTGCCTGTCAGGGATCGGCGGCGGGAGACGAACAACGCCAGGACCGGGGCACAGATACGCAGTATTTT.

The V gene is TRBV9, the J gene TRBJ2-7; the D gene is possibly TRBD2 (5 bases). V shed 3 bases and J shed 5 bases, with 15 bases lying between them. Germline V lookup: CDR1 SGDLS, CDR2 YYNGEE. The CDR3 extends over 14 amino acids. The CDR3 is CASSARRNSHEQYF. CDR3 in DNA: TGTGCCAGCAGCGCGAGGAGGAATTCCCACGAGCAGTACTTC. The variable domain in full, completed from reference TRBV9 and TRBJ2-7, reads DSGVTQTPKHLITATGQRVTLRCSPRSGDLSVYWYQQSLDQGLQFLIQYYNGEERAKGNILERFSAQQFPDLHSELNLSSLELGDSALYFCASSARRNSHEQYFGPGTRLTVT.

V usage is TRBV7-2 and J usage is TRBJ2-3; TRBD2 aligns across 11 bases. The CDR3 has 16 amino acids. With V trimmed by 5 bases and J by 1 base, 5 bases remained unmatched. From germline, CDR1 is SGHTA and CDR2 FQGNSA. The CDR3 DNA follows: TGTGCCAGCAGCCCGAGACTAGCGGGGCGCACAGATACGCAGTATTTT. Its translation is CASSPRLAGRTDTQYF.

In its sample, this clone was seen a few times. The rearrangement joins TRBV28 to TRBJ2-7; 8 nucleotides align to TRBD1. Germline values: CDR1 MDHEN, CDR2 SYDVKM. The CDR3 length is 14 residues. V shed 2 bases, J shed 5 bases, and the junction held 5 bases outside the gene matches. The CDR3, as DNA: TGTGCCAGCAGTTTAGGGACAGGTTTGAACGAGCAGTACTTC. This codes for CASSLGTGLNEQYF.

This clone was observed once. CDR3 in DNA: TGCGCCAGCAGCCTAAGATTGGACAGAGGGGGCTCCAACTCCTACGAGCAGTACTTC. Protein: CASSLRLDRGGSNSYEQYF. This chain connects TRBV4-1 to TRBJ2-7; 7 positions agree with TRBD1. The CDR3 loop spans 19 amino acids. The germline V gene encodes CDR1 MGHRA and CDR2 YSYEKL. The junction had 18 bases not matched to a gene; V was cut back by 4 bases and J by 0 bases.

V gene TRBV7-8 combines with J gene TRBJ1-4, with D possibly matching TRBD1 (5 bases). The CDR3 has 15 residues. Trimming took 3 bases from V and 4 from J, leaving 12 bases between them. Germline lookup yields CDR1 SGHVS and CDR2 FQNEAQ. The CDR3 nucleotides read TGTGCCAGCAGCTTCGGGGGTTACTATAATGAAAAACTGTTTTTT. Translated: CASSFGGYYNEKLFF.

This clone was counted between two and nine times. The V and J genes are TRBV5-1 and TRBJ2-7; 9 bases match TRBD1. The length of the CDR3 is 14 residues. Germline V gives CDR1 SGHRS, CDR2 YFSETQ. V lost 0 bases and J lost 3; bases outside the gene matches: 1. CDR3 residues: CASSLAGQGYEQYF. CDR3 bases: TGCGCCAGCAGCTTGGCGGGACAGGGCTACGAGCAGTACTTC.

This chain uses TRBV30 with TRBJ1-2; D ambiguous. The length of the CDR3 is 15 residues. The germline V gene encodes CDR1 GTSNPN and CDR2 SVGIG (reference sequence). The V gene lost 1 base and the J gene lost 6 bases, with 18 bases spanning the gap. The CDR3 loop reads CAWSAGWAEKDGYTF. CDR3 in DNA: TGTGCCTGGAGTGCGGGATGGGCCGAAAAGGATGGCTACACCTTC. Variable domain in full (rest from reference TRBV30 and TRBJ1-2): SQTIHQWPATLVQPVGSPLSLECTVEGTSNPNLYWYRQAAGRGLQLLFYSVGIGQISSEVPQNLSASRPQDRQFILSSKKLLLSDSGFYLCAWSAGWAEKDGYTFGSGTRLTVV.

The chain recombines TRBV6-5 with TRBJ2-1, with 9 bases fitting TRBD1. V lost 0 bases to trimming and J lost 6 bases; unmatched junction nucleotides: 0. CDR1 is MNHEY, CDR2 SVGAGI, per germline. The CDR3 sequence is 14 residues long. The CDR3 nucleotides read TGTGCCAGCAGTTACTCGACAGGGGGCAATGAGCAGTTCTTC. It encodes CASSYSTGGNEQFF.

The table lists this clone with a count of one. The rearrangement joins TRBV7-3 to TRBJ2-2; 8 positions match TRBD2. The CDR3 loop spans 15 amino acids. The germline CDR1 and CDR2 sequences are SGHTA and FQGTGA. The V and J ends lost 2 bases and 8 bases, in that order; junction bases with no gene match: 7. In DNA, the CDR3 is TGTGCCAGCAGCTTAGCGGGAGGCTCTAGTGGGGAGCTGTTTTTT. The encoded protein is CASSLAGGSSGELFF.

This sequence joins TRBV3-1 (or the pseudogene TRBV3-2) and TRBJ1-3, with D tentatively TRBD1 (5 bases). Germline CDR1 LGHDT, CDR2 YNNKEL (reference sequence). The CDR3 extends over 15 amino acids. Deletions cut 1 base from V and 4 bases from J, with 11 bases between. The CDR3: CASSQGGGSGNTIYF. Written as DNA, the CDR3 is TGTGCCAGCAGCCAAGGGGGGGGATCGGGAAACACCATATATTTT.

The gene calls are TRBV5-1 and TRBJ1-5; 8 bases match TRBD1. The CDR3 totals 15 residues. Per the germline V gene, CDR1 is SGHRS and CDR2 is YFSETQ. J lost 4 bases, V lost 1 base, and 4 bases had no gene match. CDR3 sequence: CASSLTTGANQPQHF. The CDR3 nucleotides are TGCGCCAGCAGCTTGACGACAGGGGCGAATCAGCCCCAGCATTTT.

The rearrangement uses TRBV3-1 (or the pseudogene TRBV3-2) and TRBJ1-1; 8 positions match TRBD1. The ends lost 1 base at V and 6 bases at J; junction bases unmatched: 16. The CDR3 spans 18 residues. Germline loops: CDR1 LGHDT, CDR2 YNNKEL (reference sequence). The CDR3: CASSQVSRQGTAFSEAFF. The CDR3 DNA follows: TGTGCCAGCAGCCAAGTTTCCCGACAGGGGACTGCATTTTCTGAAGCTTTCTTT.

The chain links TRBV6-5 to TRBJ2-2; 12 nucleotides line up with TRBD1. The J segment lost 9 bases and the V segment lost 7 bases, leaving 6 bases of the junction unmatched. From germline, CDR1 is MNHEY and CDR2 SVGAGI. The CDR3 extends over 14 amino acids. The CDR3 spells CASISGTGGRELFF. The DNA for the CDR3 is TGTGCCAGCATCTCCGGGACAGGGGGCCGGGAGCTGTTTTTT.